The clone carrying this T cell receptor beta chain was recorded at least ten times. The V end was cut by 2 bases, the J end by 7 bases, with 8 bases between. The CDR3 runs to 13 residues. The germline V gene encodes CDR1 PRHDT and CDR2 FYEKMQ (reference sequence). This sample is part of a study of T cells in Graves' hyperthyroidism and ophthalmopathy. It was RNA transcripts that yielded the amplified TCR beta CDR3 regions. First-round RT-PCR targeting the TCR CDR3 was performed with the HTBI primer set. TCRdb processed the multiplex PCR reads anew with MiXCR; each CDR3 protein has one entry. The profile shows 550,000 to 600,000 distinct CDR3 sequences, approximately 14% of them singletons.

The V gene is TRBV13, the J gene TRBJ2-2; no clear D. Sequences were obtained from blood. The TCR was taken from a woman aged 18-29 years with Graves' ophthalmopathy. In DNA form, the CDR3 reads TGTGCCAGCAGCTTAACGATGGGCGGGGAGCTGTTTTTT. It is translated as CASSLTMGGELFF.